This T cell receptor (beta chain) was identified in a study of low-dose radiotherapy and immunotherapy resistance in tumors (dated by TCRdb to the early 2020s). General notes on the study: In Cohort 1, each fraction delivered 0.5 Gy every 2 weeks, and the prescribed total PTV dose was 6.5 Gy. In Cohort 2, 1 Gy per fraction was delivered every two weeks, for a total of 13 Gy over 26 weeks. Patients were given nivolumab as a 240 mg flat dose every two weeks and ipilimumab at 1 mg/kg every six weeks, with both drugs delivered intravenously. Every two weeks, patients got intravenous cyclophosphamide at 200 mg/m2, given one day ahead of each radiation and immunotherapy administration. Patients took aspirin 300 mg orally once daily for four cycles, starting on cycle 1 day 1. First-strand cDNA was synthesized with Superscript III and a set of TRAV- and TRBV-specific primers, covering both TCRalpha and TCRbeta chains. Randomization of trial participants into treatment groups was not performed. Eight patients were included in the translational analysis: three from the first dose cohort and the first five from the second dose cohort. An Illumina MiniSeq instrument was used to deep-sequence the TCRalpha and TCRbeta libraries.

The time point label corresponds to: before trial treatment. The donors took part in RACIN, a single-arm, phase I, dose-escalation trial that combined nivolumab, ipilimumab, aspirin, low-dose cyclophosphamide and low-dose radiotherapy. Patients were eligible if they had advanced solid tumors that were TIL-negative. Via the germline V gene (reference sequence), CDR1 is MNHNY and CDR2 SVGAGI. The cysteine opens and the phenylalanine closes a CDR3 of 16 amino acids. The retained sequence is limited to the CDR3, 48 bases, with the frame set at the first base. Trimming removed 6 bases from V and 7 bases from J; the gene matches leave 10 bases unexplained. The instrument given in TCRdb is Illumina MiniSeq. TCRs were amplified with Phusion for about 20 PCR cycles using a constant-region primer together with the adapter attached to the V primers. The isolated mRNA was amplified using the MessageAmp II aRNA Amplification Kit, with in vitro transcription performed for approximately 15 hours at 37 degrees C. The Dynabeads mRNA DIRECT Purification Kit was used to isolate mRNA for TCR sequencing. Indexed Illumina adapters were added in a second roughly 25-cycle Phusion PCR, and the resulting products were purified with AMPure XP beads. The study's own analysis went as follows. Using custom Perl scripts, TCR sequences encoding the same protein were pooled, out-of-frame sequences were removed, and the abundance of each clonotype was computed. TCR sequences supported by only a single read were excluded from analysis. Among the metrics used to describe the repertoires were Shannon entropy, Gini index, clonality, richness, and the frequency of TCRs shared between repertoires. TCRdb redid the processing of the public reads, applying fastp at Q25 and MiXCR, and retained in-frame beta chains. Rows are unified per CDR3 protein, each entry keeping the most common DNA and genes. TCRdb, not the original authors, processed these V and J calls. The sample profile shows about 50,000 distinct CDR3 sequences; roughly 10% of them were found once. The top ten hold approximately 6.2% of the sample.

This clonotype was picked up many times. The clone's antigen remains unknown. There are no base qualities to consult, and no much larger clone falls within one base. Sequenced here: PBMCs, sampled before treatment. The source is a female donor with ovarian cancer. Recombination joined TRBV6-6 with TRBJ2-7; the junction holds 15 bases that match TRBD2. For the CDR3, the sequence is CASRDPGLAGGGEQYF. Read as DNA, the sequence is TGTGCCAGCAGGGACCCGGGACTAGCGGGAGGCGGTGAGCAGTACTTC.